These T cell receptor beta chains were read from a single sample in a study of metastatic and nonmetastatic thyroid tumors. TCRdb reanalyzed the PCR reads via MiXCR. Found here are roughly 14,000 clones, over 25% of them singletons; the top ten hold about 21%. Sequenced sample: tumor tissue. These TCRs come from a female donor with papillary thyroid cancer or a benign thyroid nodule (not recorded which). Some clones in this sample may be carry-over from other donors' samples. The CDR3 runs from the conserved cysteine through the conserved F or W. Each record gives: V gene, D gene, J gene, clone size, CDR3 protein, CDR3 DNA. The D gene is left open where the match is weak. The size entry is marked missing in some rows and otherwise reads once, few, many or a size class.

v_call: TRBV6-5
d_call: -
j_call: TRBJ2-5
clone_size: -
cdr3_aa: CASSYSSGSGKETQYF
cdr3_nt: TGTGCCAGCAGTTACTCGAGTGGTAGCGGCAAAGAGACCCAGTACTTC

v_call: TRBV6-1
d_call: TRBD1
j_call: TRBJ1-1
clone_size: medium-sized
cdr3_aa: CASREGTGGTEAFF
cdr3_nt: TGTGCCAGCAGAGAAGGGACAGGGGGCACTGAAGCTTTCTTT

v_call: TRBV5-1
d_call: -
j_call: TRBJ2-3
clone_size: -
cdr3_aa: CASSLAQFTDTQYF
cdr3_nt: TGCGCCAGCAGCTTGGCGCAATTCACAGATACGCAGTATTTT

v_call: TRBV6-2/TRBV6-3
d_call: -
j_call: TRBJ2-2
clone_size: -
cdr3_aa: CASRTPDRDTGELFF
cdr3_nt: TGTGCCAGCAGGACCCCGGACAGAGACACCGGGGAGCTGTTTTTT

v_call: TRBV28
d_call: -
j_call: TRBJ2-7
clone_size: few
cdr3_aa: CASSATPHTYEQYF
cdr3_nt: TGTGCCAGCAGTGCTACTCCGCACACCTACGAGCAGTACTTC

v_call: TRBV4-2
d_call: TRBD1
j_call: TRBJ1-1
clone_size: few
cdr3_aa: CASSQDWRQGDTEAFF
cdr3_nt: TGTGCCAGCAGCCAGGATTGGAGGCAGGGGGACACTGAAGCTTTCTTT

v_call: TRBV2
d_call: -
j_call: TRBJ2-7
clone_size: -
cdr3_aa: CASSEEASSYEQYF
cdr3_nt: TGTGCCAGCAGTGAAGAAGCCAGCTCCTACGAGCAGTACTTC

v_call: TRBV20-1
d_call: -
j_call: TRBJ2-3
clone_size: -
cdr3_aa: CSASVRGRTDTQYF
cdr3_nt: TGCAGTGCTAGTGTTCGGGGGAGGACAGATACGCAGTATTTT

v_call: TRBV6-2/TRBV6-3
d_call: -
j_call: TRBJ2-7
clone_size: -
cdr3_aa: CASSYSGGRSYEQYF
cdr3_nt: TGTGCCAGCAGTTACTCGGGGGGGCGCTCCTACGAGCAGTACTTC

v_call: TRBV5-4
d_call: -
j_call: TRBJ1-2
clone_size: many
cdr3_aa: CASSPRVDSYGYTF
cdr3_nt: TGTGCCAGCAGCCCGAGAGTGGACAGCTATGGCTACACCTTC

v_call: TRBV30
d_call: TRBD1
j_call: TRBJ2-3
clone_size: -
cdr3_aa: CAWSSPGTGGSKTQYF
cdr3_nt: TGTGCCTGGAGCTCCCCCGGGACAGGGGGCTCGAAGACGCAGTATTTT

v_call: TRBV11-2
d_call: TRBD1
j_call: TRBJ2-7
clone_size: medium-sized
cdr3_aa: CASSLDRGRSYEQYF
cdr3_nt: TGTGCCAGCAGCTTAGACAGGGGGCGTTCCTACGAGCAGTACTTC

v_call: TRBV12-3/TRBV12-4
d_call: -
j_call: TRBJ2-7
clone_size: few
cdr3_aa: CASSLLPRNEQYF
cdr3_nt: TGTGCCAGCAGTTTGTTGCCGAGAAACGAGCAGTACTTC

v_call: TRBV20-1
d_call: -
j_call: TRBJ2-7
clone_size: -
cdr3_aa: CSARDLEPYEQYF
cdr3_nt: TGCAGTGCTAGAGATCTGGAACCTTACGAGCAGTACTTC

v_call: TRBV7-8
d_call: TRBD2
j_call: TRBJ2-7
clone_size: many
cdr3_aa: CASSFRSGSHEQYF
cdr3_nt: TGTGCCAGCAGCTTCCGTAGCGGGAGCCACGAGCAGTACTTC

v_call: TRBV6-1
d_call: -
j_call: TRBJ2-5
clone_size: medium-sized
cdr3_aa: CASSKRDFWGETQYF
cdr3_nt: TGTGCCAGCAGTAAAAGGGACTTTTGGGGGGAGACCCAGTACTTC

v_call: TRBV5-4
d_call: TRBD1
j_call: TRBJ1-2
clone_size: once
cdr3_aa: CASSLAEQGAPFPYGYGYTF
cdr3_nt: TGTGCCAGCAGCTTGGCGGAGCAGGGGGCTCCGTTTCCATACGGCTATGGCTACACCTTC

v_call: TRBV27
d_call: -
j_call: TRBJ2-5
clone_size: many
cdr3_aa: CASSLGLGGWETQYF
cdr3_nt: TGTGCCAGCAGTCTAGGACTAGGGGGGTGGGAGACCCAGTACTTC

v_call: TRBV5-6
d_call: -
j_call: TRBJ2-7
clone_size: -
cdr3_aa: CASQLIGYEQYF
cdr3_nt: TGTGCCAGTCAGCTTATCGGGTACGAGCAGTACTTC

v_call: TRBV29-1
d_call: -
j_call: TRBJ2-5
clone_size: many
cdr3_aa: CSVAGYTLGQETQYF
cdr3_nt: TGCAGCGTGGCCGGCTACACCCTTGGGCAAGAGACCCAGTACTTC

v_call: TRBV28
d_call: -
j_call: TRBJ1-3
clone_size: few
cdr3_aa: CASSSAGFRLGNTIYF
cdr3_nt: TGTGCCAGCAGTTCGGCGGGGTTTCGACTTGGAAACACCATATATTTT

v_call: TRBV11-2
d_call: -
j_call: TRBJ2-5
clone_size: once
cdr3_aa: CASSLWSGTETQYF
cdr3_nt: TGTGCCAGCAGCTTATGGTCAGGGACGGAGACCCAGTACTTC

v_call: TRBV4-1
d_call: -
j_call: TRBJ2-1
clone_size: many
cdr3_aa: CASSQDGTGSSYNEQFF
cdr3_nt: TGCGCCAGCAGCCAAGACGGCACAGGGAGCTCCTACAATGAGCAGTTCTTC

v_call: TRBV11-1
d_call: -
j_call: TRBJ2-1
clone_size: -
cdr3_aa: CASSLQGGLSYNEQFF
cdr3_nt: TGTGCCAGCAGCTTACAGGGTGGGTTGTCCTACAATGAGCAGTTCTTC

v_call: TRBV24-1
d_call: TRBD1
j_call: TRBJ2-7
clone_size: medium-sized
cdr3_aa: CATSDSRGHLYEQYF
cdr3_nt: TGTGCCACCAGTGATAGCAGGGGGCATCTTTACGAGCAGTACTTC

v_call: TRBV27
d_call: -
j_call: TRBJ1-5
clone_size: many
cdr3_aa: CASSRERGNQPQHF
cdr3_nt: TGTGCCAGCAGTCGAGAGCGGGGGAATCAGCCCCAGCATTTT

v_call: TRBV7-9
d_call: -
j_call: TRBJ1-3
clone_size: many
cdr3_aa: CASSLSRTPGNTIYF
cdr3_nt: TGTGCCAGCAGCTTATCGAGGACACCTGGAAACACCATATATTTT

v_call: TRBV6-1
d_call: TRBD2
j_call: TRBJ2-7
clone_size: large
cdr3_aa: CASSLFSIAGEFYEQYF
cdr3_nt: TGTGCCAGCAGTCTTTTTTCGATAGCGGGGGAGTTCTACGAGCAGTACTTC

v_call: TRBV5-6
d_call: -
j_call: TRBJ1-1
clone_size: many
cdr3_aa: CASSLLDQNSEAFF
cdr3_nt: TGTGCCAGCAGCTTGTTGGACCAAAACAGTGAAGCTTTCTTT

v_call: TRBV20-1
d_call: -
j_call: TRBJ2-7
clone_size: once
cdr3_aa: CSAPRERFPYEQYF
cdr3_nt: TGCAGTGCTCCCCGGGAGCGCTTCCCCTACGAGCAGTACTTC

v_call: TRBV6-2/TRBV6-3
d_call: TRBD1
j_call: TRBJ1-6
clone_size: few
cdr3_aa: CASSYSGTGVSPLHF
cdr3_nt: TGTGCCAGCAGTTACTCAGGGACAGGGGTGTCACCCCTCCACTTT

v_call: TRBV5-1
d_call: TRBD2
j_call: TRBJ2-3
clone_size: many
cdr3_aa: CASTGGGEGDTQYF
cdr3_nt: TGCGCCAGCACCGGGGGGGGAGAGGGAGATACGCAGTATTTT

v_call: TRBV3-1
d_call: TRBD2
j_call: TRBJ2-5
clone_size: many
cdr3_aa: CASSRLAGGQPQETQYF
cdr3_nt: TGTGCCAGCAGCCGCTTGGCGGGAGGCCAACCCCAAGAGACCCAGTACTTC

v_call: TRBV27
d_call: -
j_call: TRBJ1-5
clone_size: few
cdr3_aa: CASSPHVYSNQPQHF
cdr3_nt: TGTGCCAGCAGTCCGCACGTTTATAGCAATCAGCCCCAGCATTTT

v_call: TRBV24-1
d_call: -
j_call: TRBJ2-7
clone_size: many
cdr3_aa: CATSVSGAQEQYF
cdr3_nt: TGTGCCACCAGTGTTTCGGGGGCTCAAGAGCAGTACTTC

v_call: TRBV6-2/TRBV6-3
d_call: TRBD2
j_call: TRBJ2-6
clone_size: medium-sized
cdr3_aa: CASSFSSGRASGANVLTF
cdr3_nt: TGTGCCAGCAGTTTTTCTAGCGGGAGGGCCTCTGGGGCCAACGTCCTGACTTTC

v_call: TRBV20-1
d_call: TRBD2
j_call: TRBJ2-7
clone_size: -
cdr3_aa: CSARLSSGSPYEQYF
cdr3_nt: TGCAGTGCTAGACTTTCTAGCGGGAGTCCCTACGAGCAGTACTTC

v_call: TRBV27
d_call: TRBD1
j_call: TRBJ2-7
clone_size: few
cdr3_aa: CASSLSLTTGGRTYEQYF
cdr3_nt: TGTGCCAGCAGTTTATCTTTGACAACAGGGGGCCGCACCTACGAGCAGTACTTC

v_call: TRBV28
d_call: TRBD1
j_call: TRBJ2-3
clone_size: -
cdr3_aa: CASSSIGTASTDTQYF
cdr3_nt: TGTGCCAGCAGTTCCATAGGGACAGCTAGCACAGATACGCAGTATTTT

v_call: TRBV5-1
d_call: TRBD2
j_call: TRBJ2-1
clone_size: -
cdr3_aa: CASSGGTSGSVRYEQFF
cdr3_nt: TGCGCCAGCAGCGGGGGGACTAGCGGGAGTGTTAGGTATGAGCAGTTCTTC